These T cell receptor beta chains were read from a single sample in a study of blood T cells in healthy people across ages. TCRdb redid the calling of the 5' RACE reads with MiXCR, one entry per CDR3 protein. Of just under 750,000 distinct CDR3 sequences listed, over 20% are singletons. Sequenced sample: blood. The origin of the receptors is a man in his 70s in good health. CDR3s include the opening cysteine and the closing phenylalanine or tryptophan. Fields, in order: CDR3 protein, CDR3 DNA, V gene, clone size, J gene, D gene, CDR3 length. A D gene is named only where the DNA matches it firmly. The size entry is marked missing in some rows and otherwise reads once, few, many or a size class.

CDR3 protein: CSVAWKNTEAFF; CDR3 DNA: TGCAGCGTTGCGTGGAAGAACACTGAAGCTTTCTTT; V gene: TRBV29-1; clone size: few; J gene: TRBJ1-1; D gene: .; CDR3 length: 12
CDR3 protein: CASSFLAGTGALNTEAFF; CDR3 DNA: TGTGCCAGCAGCTTTCTCGCCGGGACAGGGGCCCTGAACACTGAAGCTTTCTTT; V gene: TRBV7-2; clone size: .; J gene: TRBJ1-1; D gene: TRBD1; CDR3 length: 18
CDR3 protein: CASSSAGALNTGELFF; CDR3 DNA: TGTGCCAGCAGTTCAGCGGGGGCCCTTAACACCGGGGAGCTGTTTTTT; V gene: TRBV27; clone size: .; J gene: TRBJ2-2; D gene: TRBD2; CDR3 length: 16
CDR3 protein: CASSQESTGTGANVLTF; CDR3 DNA: TGCGCCAGCAGCCAAGAATCTACAGGGACCGGGGCCAACGTCCTGACTTTC; V gene: TRBV4-3; clone size: .; J gene: TRBJ2-6; D gene: .; CDR3 length: 17
CDR3 protein: CASQQGDDEQFF; CDR3 DNA: TGCGCCAGTCAACAGGGTGACGATGAGCAGTTCTTC; V gene: TRBV5-1; clone size: .; J gene: TRBJ2-1; D gene: .; CDR3 length: 12
CDR3 protein: CASGLVLLAETNTGELFF; CDR3 DNA: TGTGCTAGTGGTTTGGTACTCCTAGCGGAAACTAACACCGGGGAGCTGTTTTTT; V gene: TRBV12-5; clone size: few; J gene: TRBJ2-2; D gene: TRBD2; CDR3 length: 18
CDR3 protein: CASTTGQDNEKLFF; CDR3 DNA: TGTGCCAGCACCACGGGACAGGATAATGAAAAACTGTTTTTT; V gene: TRBV7-9; clone size: few; J gene: TRBJ1-4; D gene: TRBD1; CDR3 length: 14
CDR3 protein: CSVEEFSNNEQFF; CDR3 DNA: TGCAGCGTTGAAGAATTCTCCAACAATGAGCAGTTCTTC; V gene: TRBV29-1; clone size: .; J gene: TRBJ2-1; D gene: .; CDR3 length: 13
CDR3 protein: CASRYQVNTEAFF; CDR3 DNA: TGTGCCAGCAGGTATCAGGTGAACACTGAAGCTTTCTTT; V gene: TRBV6-5; clone size: .; J gene: TRBJ1-1; D gene: .; CDR3 length: 13
CDR3 protein: CASSERQGYEQYF; CDR3 DNA: TGTGCCAGCAGTGAACGACAGGGGTACGAGCAGTACTTC; V gene: TRBV27; clone size: .; J gene: TRBJ2-7; D gene: TRBD1; CDR3 length: 13
CDR3 protein: CASRATGYRGYTF; CDR3 DNA: TGTGCCAGCAGGGCGACAGGGTATCGAGGCTACACCTTC; V gene: TRBV6-1; clone size: many; J gene: TRBJ1-2; D gene: TRBD1; CDR3 length: 13
CDR3 protein: CASRGPLGGNTIYF; CDR3 DNA: TGTGCCAGCAGAGGACCGCTGGGGGGAAACACCATATATTTT; V gene: TRBV28; clone size: few; J gene: TRBJ1-3; D gene: .; CDR3 length: 14
CDR3 protein: CSAFFQGGIMNTEAFF; CDR3 DNA: TGCAGTGCCTTTTTTCAGGGGGGAATCATGAACACTGAAGCTTTCTTT; V gene: TRBV20-1; clone size: few; J gene: TRBJ1-1; D gene: TRBD1; CDR3 length: 16
CDR3 protein: CASSGTGGETQYF; CDR3 DNA: TGTGCCAGCAGCGGGACCGGTGGAGAGACCCAGTACTTC; V gene: TRBV12-3/TRBV12-4; clone size: .; J gene: TRBJ2-5; D gene: .; CDR3 length: 13
CDR3 protein: CASSRSAEGHYGYTF; CDR3 DNA: TGTGCCAGCAGCCGCTCGGCGGAAGGTCACTATGGCTACACCTTC; V gene: TRBV11-2; clone size: few; J gene: TRBJ1-2; D gene: .; CDR3 length: 15
CDR3 protein: CASSQSSSSSYEQYF; CDR3 DNA: TGTGCCAGCAGCCAAAGCTCTTCGAGCTCCTACGAGCAGTACTTC; V gene: TRBV3-1; clone size: .; J gene: TRBJ2-7; D gene: .; CDR3 length: 15
CDR3 protein: CSVDRVRETQYF; CDR3 DNA: TGCAGCGTTGACAGGGTGAGGGAGACCCAGTACTTC; V gene: TRBV29-1; clone size: few; J gene: TRBJ2-5; D gene: .; CDR3 length: 12
CDR3 protein: CASSFGASGTQYF; CDR3 DNA: TGTGCCAGCAGCTTCGGCGCAAGTGGGACCCAGTACTTC; V gene: TRBV7-9; clone size: few; J gene: TRBJ2-5; D gene: .; CDR3 length: 13
CDR3 protein: CAISRTSGSEETQYF; CDR3 DNA: TGTGCCATCAGCCGGACTAGCGGGAGCGAAGAGACCCAGTACTTC; V gene: TRBV10-3; clone size: few; J gene: TRBJ2-5; D gene: TRBD2; CDR3 length: 15
CDR3 protein: CASSLGRFGEKLFF; CDR3 DNA: TGTGCCAGCAGCTTAGGACGGTTTGGGGAAAAACTGTTTTTT; V gene: TRBV7-2; clone size: .; J gene: TRBJ1-4; D gene: .; CDR3 length: 14
CDR3 protein: CASSDSGYSYNEQFF; CDR3 DNA: TGTGCCAGCAGTGACTCTGGTTACTCCTACAATGAGCAGTTCTTC; V gene: TRBV6-4; clone size: .; J gene: TRBJ2-1; D gene: .; CDR3 length: 15
CDR3 protein: CSVEDQGTQYF; CDR3 DNA: TGCAGCGTTGAAGATCAAGGTACGCAGTATTTT; V gene: TRBV29-1; clone size: many; J gene: TRBJ2-3; D gene: .; CDR3 length: 11
CDR3 protein: CASSPDRDLGKLFF; CDR3 DNA: TGTGCCAGCAGCCCTGACAGGGACCTTGGAAAACTGTTTTTT; V gene: TRBV12-3/TRBV12-4; clone size: .; J gene: TRBJ1-4; D gene: TRBD1; CDR3 length: 14
CDR3 protein: CASSSRDHPEKLFF; CDR3 DNA: TGTGCCAGCAGTTCCAGGGATCACCCTGAAAAACTGTTTTTT; V gene: TRBV12-3/TRBV12-4; clone size: .; J gene: TRBJ1-4; D gene: .; CDR3 length: 14
CDR3 protein: CSARDKDRGRNIQYF; CDR3 DNA: TGCAGTGCTAGAGATAAAGATCGCGGGAGGAACATTCAGTACTTC; V gene: TRBV20-1; clone size: few; J gene: TRBJ2-4; D gene: TRBD2; CDR3 length: 15
CDR3 protein: CATSDFGRNTGELFF; CDR3 DNA: TGTGCCACCAGTGATTTCGGACGCAACACCGGGGAGCTGTTTTTT; V gene: TRBV24-1; clone size: few; J gene: TRBJ2-2; D gene: .; CDR3 length: 15
CDR3 protein: CSARGTPETQYF; CDR3 DNA: TGCAGTGCTAGAGGGACACCGGAGACCCAGTACTTC; V gene: TRBV20-1; clone size: few; J gene: TRBJ2-5; D gene: .; CDR3 length: 12
CDR3 protein: CASSLLSSSVEQFF; CDR3 DNA: TGTGCCAGCAGCTTACTATCTAGCAGTGTTGAGCAGTTCTTC; V gene: TRBV7-9; clone size: .; J gene: TRBJ2-1; D gene: .; CDR3 length: 14
CDR3 protein: CASTDRGLGYTF; CDR3 DNA: TGTGCCAGCACAGACAGGGGGCTGGGCTACACCTTC; V gene: TRBV5-8; clone size: .; J gene: TRBJ1-2; D gene: TRBD1; CDR3 length: 12
CDR3 protein: CASSESGENTGELFF; CDR3 DNA: TGTGCCAGCAGTGAAAGTGGAGAGAACACCGGGGAGCTGTTTTTT; V gene: TRBV6-1; clone size: .; J gene: TRBJ2-2; D gene: .; CDR3 length: 15
CDR3 protein: CAVYGLAKNIQYF; CDR3 DNA: TGTGCCGTCTACGGACTAGCCAAAAACATTCAGTACTTC; V gene: TRBV7-3; clone size: .; J gene: TRBJ2-4; D gene: .; CDR3 length: 13
CDR3 protein: CSVELTQNQRELFF; CDR3 DNA: TGCAGCGTTGAACTAACGCAGAATCAAAGGGAGCTGTTTTTT; V gene: TRBV29-1; clone size: .; J gene: TRBJ2-2; D gene: .; CDR3 length: 14
CDR3 protein: CASSLVGVITQYF; CDR3 DNA: TGTGCCAGCAGCCTCGTTGGGGTAATTACGCAGTATTTT; V gene: TRBV11-3; clone size: .; J gene: TRBJ2-3; D gene: .; CDR3 length: 13
CDR3 protein: CASSDCLRSSTDTQYF; CDR3 DNA: TGTGCCAGCAGTGACTGTCTCAGATCTAGCACAGATACGCAGTATTTT; V gene: TRBV6-4; clone size: .; J gene: TRBJ2-3; D gene: .; CDR3 length: 16
CDR3 protein: CASSGSGGSREKLFF; CDR3 DNA: TGTGCCAGCAGCGGTTCAGGGGGCTCGCGTGAAAAACTGTTTTTT; V gene: TRBV9; clone size: .; J gene: TRBJ1-4; D gene: TRBD1; CDR3 length: 15
CDR3 protein: CASSFDRATEAFF; CDR3 DNA: TGTGCCAGCAGCTTTGACAGGGCTACTGAAGCTTTCTTT; V gene: TRBV7-2; clone size: many; J gene: TRBJ1-1; D gene: TRBD1; CDR3 length: 13
CDR3 protein: CASSPHGTGSYGYTF; CDR3 DNA: TGTGCCAGCAGCCCGCACGGGACAGGGAGCTATGGCTACACCTTC; V gene: TRBV14; clone size: .; J gene: TRBJ1-2; D gene: TRBD1; CDR3 length: 15
CDR3 protein: CASSSGGATGDTQYF; CDR3 DNA: TGTGCCAGCAGTTCCGGGGGAGCAACAGGAGATACGCAGTATTTT; V gene: TRBV6-2/TRBV6-3; clone size: few; J gene: TRBJ2-3; D gene: .; CDR3 length: 15
CDR3 protein: CASSFSLGAGNTIYF; CDR3 DNA: TGTGCCAGCAGCTTTTCCCTCGGGGCTGGAAACACCATATATTTT; V gene: TRBV7-9; clone size: once; J gene: TRBJ1-3; D gene: .; CDR3 length: 15
CDR3 protein: CASSQESMDGKDTF; CDR3 DNA: TGTGCCAGCAGCCAAGAATCGATGGACGGGAAAGACACCTTC; V gene: TRBV3-1; clone size: once; J gene: TRBJ1-2; D gene: .; CDR3 length: 14
CDR3 protein: CSVDFDRHTDTQYF; CDR3 DNA: TGCAGCGTTGACTTTGACAGGCACACAGATACGCAGTATTTT; V gene: TRBV29-1; clone size: .; J gene: TRBJ2-3; D gene: .; CDR3 length: 14
CDR3 protein: CASSLPGDPSYNEQFF; CDR3 DNA: TGTGCCAGCAGCCTTCCAGGGGACCCTAGTTACAATGAGCAGTTCTTC; V gene: TRBV11-2; clone size: few; J gene: TRBJ2-1; D gene: .; CDR3 length: 16
CDR3 protein: CASSGPTVNTEAFF; CDR3 DNA: TGTGCCAGCAGTGGACCTACAGTGAACACTGAAGCTTTCTTT; V gene: TRBV6-2/TRBV6-3; clone size: .; J gene: TRBJ1-1; D gene: .; CDR3 length: 14
CDR3 protein: CASSLIWGPPPEKLFF; CDR3 DNA: TGCGCCAGCAGCTTGATTTGGGGACCCCCGCCAGAAAAACTGTTTTTT; V gene: TRBV5-1; clone size: .; J gene: TRBJ1-4; D gene: .; CDR3 length: 16
CDR3 protein: CASSLTAAMTGELFF; CDR3 DNA: TGTGCCAGCAGCTTAACCGCGGCTATGACCGGGGAGCTGTTTTTT; V gene: TRBV7-3; clone size: .; J gene: TRBJ2-2; D gene: .; CDR3 length: 15
CDR3 protein: CASSGASGGGNEQFF; CDR3 DNA: TGTGCCAGCAGTGGGGCTAGCGGGGGGGGGAATGAGCAGTTCTTC; V gene: TRBV28; clone size: few; J gene: TRBJ2-1; D gene: TRBD2; CDR3 length: 15
CDR3 protein: CASKTAEYTQYF; CDR3 DNA: TGTGCCAGCAAAACGGCGGAGTATACGCAGTATTTT; V gene: TRBV25-1; clone size: few; J gene: TRBJ2-3; D gene: .; CDR3 length: 12
CDR3 protein: CATQGARTEAFF; CDR3 DNA: TGTGCCACCCAGGGGGCGCGTACTGAAGCTTTCTTT; V gene: TRBV10-3; clone size: .; J gene: TRBJ1-1; D gene: TRBD1; CDR3 length: 12
CDR3 protein: CASSSGLARVNEQFF; CDR3 DNA: TGTGCCAGCAGCTCGGGACTAGCGAGAGTCAATGAGCAGTTCTTC; V gene: TRBV7-2; clone size: .; J gene: TRBJ2-1; D gene: TRBD2; CDR3 length: 15
CDR3 protein: CSAVPGSGAPDTQYF; CDR3 DNA: TGCAGTGCTGTCCCGGGGAGCGGGGCCCCAGATACGCAGTATTTT; V gene: TRBV20-1; clone size: few; J gene: TRBJ2-3; D gene: TRBD2; CDR3 length: 15
CDR3 protein: CASSLVGNNEQFF; CDR3 DNA: TGTGCCAGCAGCTTAGTGGGTAACAATGAGCAGTTCTTC; V gene: TRBV5-1; clone size: many; J gene: TRBJ2-1; D gene: .; CDR3 length: 13
CDR3 protein: CAGPRTGGGNQPQHF; CDR3 DNA: TGTGCCGGCCCCCGGACAGGGGGAGGCAATCAGCCCCAGCATTTT; V gene: TRBV7-9; clone size: .; J gene: TRBJ1-5; D gene: TRBD1; CDR3 length: 15
CDR3 protein: CASSQGRQGTYTDTQYF; CDR3 DNA: TGCGCCAGCAGCCAGGGGAGGCAGGGGACCTACACAGATACGCAGTATTTT; V gene: TRBV4-1; clone size: .; J gene: TRBJ2-3; D gene: .; CDR3 length: 17
CDR3 protein: CASSLGGGAGEQFF; CDR3 DNA: TGTGCCAGCAGTTTGGGAGGGGGGGCCGGTGAGCAGTTCTTC; V gene: TRBV12-3/TRBV12-4; clone size: many; J gene: TRBJ2-1; D gene: .; CDR3 length: 14
CDR3 protein: CASSYLQNYGYTF; CDR3 DNA: TGTGCCAGCAGTTACTTACAGAACTATGGCTACACCTTC; V gene: TRBV6-5; clone size: .; J gene: TRBJ1-2; D gene: .; CDR3 length: 13
CDR3 protein: CASSHRDREPRTDTQYF; CDR3 DNA: TGCGCCAGCAGCCACCGGGACAGGGAGCCACGCACAGATACGCAGTATTTT; V gene: TRBV4-3; clone size: .; J gene: TRBJ2-3; D gene: TRBD1; CDR3 length: 17